The 5 T cell receptor beta chains reported below all come from one sample, sequenced in a study of CD8 T cells in ankylosing spondylitis listed by TCRdb under 2017. On the study overall, not on this receptor specifically: Blood from ankylosing spondylitis patients appeared to be characterized by a TCR beta motif made up of under 10 highly homologous amino acid variants.

Their antigen targets remain unknown. The library was prepared using 5' RACE. TCRdb records Illumina HiSeq 2500 as the sequencer. TCRdb's own reprocessing of the public reads used fastp at Q25 and MiXCR and kept productive beta chains. Rows with a matching CDR3 protein are joined into one entry that keeps the most common DNA and genes. For this sample there are a few hundred thousand distinct CDR3 sequences; roughly 12% appear just once. The leading ten clones occupy 6.8% of the sample. Sequenced input: blood, either unsorted or a sorted T cell fraction (not recorded which). Every receptor here comes from a male donor with ankylosing spondylitis.

The chain is built from TRBV7-2 and TRBJ1-6; 9 nucleotides match TRBD1. Germline CDR1 SGHTA, CDR2 FQGNSA. The CDR3 has 16 residues. J lost 4 bases, V lost 5 bases, and 6 bases had no gene match. The DNA for the CDR3 is TGTGCCAGCAGCACCCCGGACAGGGGATATAATTCACCCCTCCACTTT. This encodes CASSTPDRGYNSPLHF.

Many counts were recorded for this clonotype. V is TRBV12-3 or TRBV12-4 and J is TRBJ1-1; tentatively, D is TRBD1 (5 bases). CDR3 length: 13 residues. With 1 base removed from V and 10 bases from J, the gap between germline ends came to 13 bases. CDR3: CASSLGQGGGAFF. The CDR3 region has the DNA TGTGCCAGCAGTTTAGGTCAGGGCGGAGGAGCTTTCTTT.

The chain couples TRBV7-9 to TRBJ2-1, with 12 bases aligning to TRBD2. CDR3 length equals 17 residues. The germline V gene has CDR1 SEHNR and CDR2 FQNEAQ (reference sequence). Unmatched junction bases numbered 9, after V lost 5 bases and J lost 4 bases. CDR3 bases: TGTGCCAGCAGCACCAGACTAGCGGGAGAGGGTTACAATGAGCAGTTCTTC. Translated: CASSTRLAGEGYNEQFF.

This clonotype was counted a few times. The chain is built from TRBV24-1 and TRBJ2-3; 7 bases map to TRBD2. With V trimmed by 4 bases and J by 1 base, 4 bases remained unmatched. Germline CDR1 KGHDR, CDR2 SFDVKD. The CDR3 is 15 amino acids. CDR3 region: CATSEPAGGTDTQYF. CDR3 nucleotide sequence: TGTGCCACCAGTGAGCCCGCGGGGGGCACAGATACGCAGTATTTT.

This clonotype was seen only once. The chain has TRBV5-1 and TRBJ2-5, with 10 bases that match TRBD2. Unmatched junction bases numbered 5, after V lost 4 bases and J lost 2 bases. From germline, CDR1 is SGHRS and CDR2 YFSETQ. This CDR3 spans 15 amino acids. CDR3 DNA: TGCGCCAGCAGCCCACTAGCGGGAATACAAGAGACCCAGTACTTC. As protein: CASSPLAGIQETQYF.